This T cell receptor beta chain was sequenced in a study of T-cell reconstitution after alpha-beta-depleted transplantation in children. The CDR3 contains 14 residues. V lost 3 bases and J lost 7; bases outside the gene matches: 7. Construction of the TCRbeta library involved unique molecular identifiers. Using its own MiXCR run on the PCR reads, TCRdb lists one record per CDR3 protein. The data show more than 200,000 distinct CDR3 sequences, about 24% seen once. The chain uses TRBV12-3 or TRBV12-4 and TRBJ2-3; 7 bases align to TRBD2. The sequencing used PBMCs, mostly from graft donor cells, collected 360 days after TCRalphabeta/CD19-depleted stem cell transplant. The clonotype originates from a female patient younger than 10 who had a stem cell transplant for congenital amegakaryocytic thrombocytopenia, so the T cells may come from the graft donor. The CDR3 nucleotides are TGTGCCAGCAGTTTCGCCCGCGGGAGAAATACGCAGTATTTT. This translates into CASSFARGRNTQYF.